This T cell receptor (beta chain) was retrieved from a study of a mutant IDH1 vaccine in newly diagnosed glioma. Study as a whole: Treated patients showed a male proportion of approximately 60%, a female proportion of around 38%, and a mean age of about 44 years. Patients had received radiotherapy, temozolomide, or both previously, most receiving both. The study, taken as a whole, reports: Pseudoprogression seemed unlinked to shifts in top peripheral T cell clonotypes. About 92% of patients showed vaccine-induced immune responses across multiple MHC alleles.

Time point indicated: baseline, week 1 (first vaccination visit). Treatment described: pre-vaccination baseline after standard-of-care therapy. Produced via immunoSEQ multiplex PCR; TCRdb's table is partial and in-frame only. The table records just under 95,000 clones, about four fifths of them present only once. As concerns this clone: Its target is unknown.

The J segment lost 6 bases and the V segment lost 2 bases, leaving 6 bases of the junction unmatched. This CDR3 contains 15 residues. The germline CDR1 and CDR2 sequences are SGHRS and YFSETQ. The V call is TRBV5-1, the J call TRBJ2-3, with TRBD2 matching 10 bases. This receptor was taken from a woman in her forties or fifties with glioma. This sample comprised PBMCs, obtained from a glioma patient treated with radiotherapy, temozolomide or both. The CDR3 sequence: CASSFSGGAADTQYF. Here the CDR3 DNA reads TGCGCCAGCAGCTTCAGCGGGGGGGCTGCGGATACGCAGTATTTT.